A selection of T cell receptor beta chains follows, all from one sample in a study of technical replicates of blood from four donors. Produced via immunoSEQ multiplex PCR; TCRdb's table is partial and in-frame only. The sample yields approximately 88,000 clones, around 96% seen once. Source material: T cells isolated from PBMCs. All receptors derive from a human donor in good health. The CDR3 runs from the conserved cysteine through the conserved F or W. D genes are given only for firm matches. Size values are once, few and many counts, or a class for expanded clones, and some rows have none.

clone size,J gene,D gene,V gene,CDR3 DNA,CDR3 protein
once,TRBJ1-5,TRBD1,TRBV5-6,TGTGCCAGCAGCCCCTGGGACAGGCAGGCCCAGCATTTT,CASSPWDRQAQHF
NA,TRBJ2-3,NA,TRBV7-8,TGTGCCAGCAGCGCAGGGGTCGTCCTCGGTGGAAAAGGCACAGATACGCAGTATTTT,CASSAGVVLGGKGTDTQYF
NA,TRBJ2-2,TRBD2,TRBV6-5,TGTGCCAGCAGTTCCCGAGCGGGGGGCGCCGGGGAGCTGTTTTTT,CASSSRAGGAGELFF
NA,TRBJ1-5,TRBD1,TRBV6-5,TGTGCCAGCAAAATGGACAGGGAGGTGGCCCATTGGCATTTT,CASKMDREVAHWHF
NA,TRBJ2-2,NA,TRBV27,TGTGCCAGCAGTTTCCACGCCGCATGGGGGCAAGGCACCGGGGAGCTGTTTTTT,CASSFHAAWGQGTGELFF
NA,TRBJ1-2,TRBD1,TRBV30,TGTGCCACTGACAGGGCCGGGTATGGCTACACCTTC,CATDRAGYGYTF
once,TRBJ2-1,TRBD2,TRBV5-5,TGTGCCAGCAGTTCGATCCTTGGGACTAGTTCGGGTGAGCAGTTCTTC,CASSSILGTSSGEQFF
NA,TRBJ2-7,NA,TRBV27,TGTGCCAGCTCTACTCAGCAGGGCCACTCCTACGAGCAGTACTTC,CASSTQQGHSYEQYF
NA,TRBJ2-3,TRBD2,TRBV4-3,TGCGCCAGCAGCCAAGAGCGGGAGGGCCTTATGTCTTCGCAGTATTTT,CASSQEREGLMSSQYF
NA,TRBJ2-7,NA,TRBV11-2,TGTGCCAGCAGCTTAGTAGGGGGCTACGAGCAGTACTTC,CASSLVGGYEQYF
NA,TRBJ1-5,TRBD1,TRBV11-2,TGTGCCAGCAGCCAGGACCCACAGGGGCATCAGCCCCAGCATTTT,CASSQDPQGHQPQHF
few,TRBJ2-1,NA,TRBV12-5,TGTGCTAGTGCCCCGGACACTGCGTATCGGTACAATGAGCAGTTCTTC,CASAPDTAYRYNEQFF
NA,TRBJ2-7,TRBD1,TRBV2,TGTGCCAGCTCGAGGGACAGTTATGAGCAGTACTTC,CASSRDSYEQYF
NA,TRBJ1-1,NA,TRBV10-3,TGTGCCATCAGTGAGGTCGTTTACAGTGAAGCTTTCTTT,CAISEVVYSEAFF
once,TRBJ1-5,NA,TRBV29-1,TGCAGCGTTGCGGTAGGCAATCAGCCCCAGCATTTT,CSVAVGNQPQHF
NA,TRBJ2-2,TRBD2,TRBV7-8,TGTGCCAGCAGCTTAGCTAGGGGACTAGCGGGAAGGGTTGAAACCGGGGAGCTGTTTTTT,CASSLARGLAGRVETGELFF
NA,TRBJ1-2,NA,TRBV18,TGTGCCAGCTCACCGGAGTATGTATTAAGTGGCTACACCTTC,CASSPEYVLSGYTF
NA,TRBJ1-1,NA,TRBV7-2,TGTGCCAGCAGCTTAGCGCCAGGGGTGAACACTGAAGCTTTCTTT,CASSLAPGVNTEAFF
NA,TRBJ1-2,NA,TRBV11-2,TGTGCCAGCAGCTTATTGACGGGGGGAGCTGGCTACACCTTC,CASSLLTGGAGYTF
few,TRBJ1-5,NA,TRBV7-9,TGTGCCAGCAGCTTATCAACGGGGGGTGCGCAGCATTTT,CASSLSTGGAQHF
NA,TRBJ1-5,NA,TRBV29-1,TGCAGCGCTCAGGCGGGAGATCAGCCCCAGCATTTT,CSAQAGDQPQHF
NA,TRBJ1-1,NA,TRBV10-3,TGTGCCATCAACGGGGCAGGGGTGGGTGAAGCTTTCTTT,CAINGAGVGEAFF
NA,TRBJ2-1,TRBD2,TRBV28,TGTGCCAGCAGCATAGCGGGAGCTGGGGATGAGCAGTTCTTC,CASSIAGAGDEQFF
few,TRBJ1-1,NA,TRBV6-4,TGTGCCAGCAGTCAGCGGGACAACACTGAAGCTTTCTTT,CASSQRDNTEAFF
NA,TRBJ1-1,NA,TRBV5-1,TGCGCCAGCAGCTTGCCTGCAGACACTGAAGCTTTCTTT,CASSLPADTEAFF
NA,TRBJ2-3,TRBD2,TRBV30,TGTGCCTGGACCCTGGGACTAGCGGGGACAGATACGCAGTATTTT,CAWTLGLAGTDTQYF
NA,TRBJ2-3,TRBD2,TRBV11-3,TGTGCCAGCAGCTTAAGTTTAGCGGGAGGTACGCAGTATTTT,CASSLSLAGGTQYF
NA,TRBJ1-2,NA,TRBV15,TGTGCCACCAGCAGAGATCCAGCGGCTGGCTACACCTTC,CATSRDPAAGYTF
NA,TRBJ2-3,TRBD2,TRBV18,TGTGCCAGCTCGGCCACTGCGGGAGGAGTAGATACGCAGTATTTT,CASSATAGGVDTQYF
NA,TRBJ2-1,NA,TRBV12-2,TGTGCAAGTCGCTTGCCCCTACTAGCGTACAATGAGCAGTTCTTC,CASRLPLLAYNEQFF
once,TRBJ2-1,NA,TRBV7-3,TGTGCCAGCAGCCTAAATACCCAGGGTGAGCAGTTCTTC,CASSLNTQGEQFF
NA,TRBJ1-1,NA,TRBV10-1,TGCGCCAGCAGTGAAATAAGGGGGTGCTCGACTGAAGCTTTCTTT,CASSEIRGCSTEAFF
NA,TRBJ1-5,TRBD1,TRBV18,TGTGCCAGCTCGTCAGACAGGGGTAATCAGCCCCAGCATTTT,CASSSDRGNQPQHF